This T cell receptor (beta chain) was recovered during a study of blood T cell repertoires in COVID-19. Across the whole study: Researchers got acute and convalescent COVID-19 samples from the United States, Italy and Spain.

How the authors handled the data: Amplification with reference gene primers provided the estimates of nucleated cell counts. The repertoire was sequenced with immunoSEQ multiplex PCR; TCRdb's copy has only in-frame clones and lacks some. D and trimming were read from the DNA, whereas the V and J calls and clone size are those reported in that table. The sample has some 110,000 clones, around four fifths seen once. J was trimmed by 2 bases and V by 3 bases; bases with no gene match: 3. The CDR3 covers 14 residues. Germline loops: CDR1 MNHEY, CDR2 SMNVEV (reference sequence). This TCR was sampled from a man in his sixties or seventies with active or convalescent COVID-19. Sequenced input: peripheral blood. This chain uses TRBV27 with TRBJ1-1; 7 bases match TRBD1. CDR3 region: CASSFRDSNTEAFF. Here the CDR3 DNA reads TGTGCCAGCAGTTTCAGGGACAGCAACACTGAAGCTTTCTTT.